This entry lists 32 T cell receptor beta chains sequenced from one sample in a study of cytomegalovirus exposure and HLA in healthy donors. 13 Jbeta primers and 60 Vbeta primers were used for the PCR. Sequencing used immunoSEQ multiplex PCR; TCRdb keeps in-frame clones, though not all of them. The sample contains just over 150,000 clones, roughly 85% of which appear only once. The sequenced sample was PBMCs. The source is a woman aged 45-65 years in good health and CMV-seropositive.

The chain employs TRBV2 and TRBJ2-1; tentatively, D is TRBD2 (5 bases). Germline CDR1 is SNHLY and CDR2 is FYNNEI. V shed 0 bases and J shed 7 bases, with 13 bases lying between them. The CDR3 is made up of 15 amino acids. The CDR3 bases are TGTGCCAGCAGTGAAGCGAACGGGATCCGGAATGAGCAGTTCTTC. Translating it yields CASSEANGIRNEQFF.

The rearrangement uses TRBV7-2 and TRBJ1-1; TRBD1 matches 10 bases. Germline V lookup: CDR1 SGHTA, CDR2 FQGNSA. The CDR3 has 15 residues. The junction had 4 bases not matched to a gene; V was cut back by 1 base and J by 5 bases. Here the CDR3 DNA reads TGTGCCAGCAGCTTAGACGGACAGGGGGATACTGAAGCTTTCTTT. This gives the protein CASSLDGQGDTEAFF. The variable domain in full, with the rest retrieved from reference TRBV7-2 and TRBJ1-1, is GAGVSQSPSNKVTEKGKDVELRCDPISGHTALYWYRQSLGQGLEFLIYFQGNSAPDKSGLPSDRFSAERTGGSVSTLTIQRTQQEDSAVYLCASSLDGQGDTEAFFGQGTRLTVV.

The CDR3: CASTRDYEQYF. The CDR3 nucleotides read TGTGCCAGCACCAGGGACTACGAGCAGTACTTC. V usage is TRBV2 and J usage is TRBJ2-7; a weak D match, TRBD1 (5 bases). This CDR3 is 11 amino acids long. Trimming pared 7 bases from V and 3 bases from J, leaving 7 bases between. CDR1 is SNHLY and CDR2 is FYNNEI in the germline V gene.

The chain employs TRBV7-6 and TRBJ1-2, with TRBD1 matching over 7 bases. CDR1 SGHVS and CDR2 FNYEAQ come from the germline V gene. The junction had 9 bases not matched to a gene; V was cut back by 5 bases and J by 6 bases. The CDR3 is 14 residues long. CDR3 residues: CASSPGLQGDGYTF. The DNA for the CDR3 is TGTGCCAGCAGCCCCGGACTTCAGGGGGATGGCTACACCTTC.

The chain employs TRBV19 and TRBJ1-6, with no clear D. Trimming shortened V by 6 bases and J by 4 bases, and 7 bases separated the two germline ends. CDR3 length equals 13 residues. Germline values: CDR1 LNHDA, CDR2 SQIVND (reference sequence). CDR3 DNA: TGTGCCAGTAGCGGTTTGTATAATTCACCCCTCCACTTT. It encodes CASSGLYNSPLHF.

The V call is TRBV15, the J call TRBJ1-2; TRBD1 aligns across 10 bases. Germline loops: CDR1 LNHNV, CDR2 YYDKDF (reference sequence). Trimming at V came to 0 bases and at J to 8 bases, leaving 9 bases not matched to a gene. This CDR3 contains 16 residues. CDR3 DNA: TGTGCCACCAGCAGAGATAGGGACAGGGGAGGAAAGGGCTACACCTTC. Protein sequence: CATSRDRDRGGKGYTF.

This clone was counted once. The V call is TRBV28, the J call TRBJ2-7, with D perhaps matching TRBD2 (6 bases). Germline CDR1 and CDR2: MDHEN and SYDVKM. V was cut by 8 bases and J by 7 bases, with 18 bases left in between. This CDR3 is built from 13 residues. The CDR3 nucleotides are TGTGCCAGCTCCCCCACGGCCGGAGGGGAGCAGTACTTC. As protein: CASSPTAGGEQYF.

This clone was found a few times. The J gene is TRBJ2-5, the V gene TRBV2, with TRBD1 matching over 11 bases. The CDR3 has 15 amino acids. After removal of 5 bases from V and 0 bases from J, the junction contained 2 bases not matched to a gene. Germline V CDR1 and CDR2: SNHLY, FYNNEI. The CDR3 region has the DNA TGTGCCAGCAGTAGGGACAGGGGGTACCAAGAGACCCAGTACTTC. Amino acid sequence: CASSRDRGYQETQYF.

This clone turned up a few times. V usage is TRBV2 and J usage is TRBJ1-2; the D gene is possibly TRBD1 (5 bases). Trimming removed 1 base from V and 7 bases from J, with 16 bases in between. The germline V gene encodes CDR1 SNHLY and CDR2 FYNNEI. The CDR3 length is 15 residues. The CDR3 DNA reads TGTGCCAGCAGTGAAGAATCGTGGGGCATTGGTGGCTACACCTTC. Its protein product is CASSEESWGIGGYTF.

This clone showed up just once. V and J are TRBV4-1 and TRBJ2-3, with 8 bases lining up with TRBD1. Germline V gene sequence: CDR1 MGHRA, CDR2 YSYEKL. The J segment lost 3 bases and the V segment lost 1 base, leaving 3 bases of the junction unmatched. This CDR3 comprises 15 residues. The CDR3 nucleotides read TGCGCCAGCAGCCAAGTCCAGGGGGCAACAGATACGCAGTATTTT. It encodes CASSQVQGATDTQYF.

In nucleotides, the CDR3 is TGTGCCAGCAGCCGAGGACAGAACTATGGCTACACCTTC. It translates to CASSRGQNYGYTF. The chain recombines TRBV7-2 with TRBJ1-2, with a possible D match to TRBD1 (6 bases). From germline, CDR1 is SGHTA and CDR2 FQGNSA. V gave up 5 bases and J gave up 2 bases, with 9 bases separating them. The CDR3 is made up of 13 amino acids.

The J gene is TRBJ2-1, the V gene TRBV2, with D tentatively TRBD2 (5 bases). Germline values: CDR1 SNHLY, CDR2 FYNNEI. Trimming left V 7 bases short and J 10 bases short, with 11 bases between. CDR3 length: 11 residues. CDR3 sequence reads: CASTSLEEQFF. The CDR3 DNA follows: TGTGCCAGCACTTCACTAGAAGAGCAGTTCTTC.

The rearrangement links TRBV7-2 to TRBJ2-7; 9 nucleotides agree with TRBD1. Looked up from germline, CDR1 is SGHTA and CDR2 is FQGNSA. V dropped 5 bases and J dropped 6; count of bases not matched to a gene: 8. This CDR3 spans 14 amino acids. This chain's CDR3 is CASSLLRTGAEQYF. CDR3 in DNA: TGTGCCAGCAGCCTTCTCCGGACAGGGGCCGAGCAGTACTTC.

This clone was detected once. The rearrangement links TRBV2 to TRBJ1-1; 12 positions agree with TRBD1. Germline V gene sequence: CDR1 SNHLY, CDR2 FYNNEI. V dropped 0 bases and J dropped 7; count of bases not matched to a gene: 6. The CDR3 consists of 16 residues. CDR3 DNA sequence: TGTGCCAGCAGTGAAGCGCTTGGGACAGGGGGCGGTGAAGCTTTCTTT. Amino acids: CASSEALGTGGGEAFF.

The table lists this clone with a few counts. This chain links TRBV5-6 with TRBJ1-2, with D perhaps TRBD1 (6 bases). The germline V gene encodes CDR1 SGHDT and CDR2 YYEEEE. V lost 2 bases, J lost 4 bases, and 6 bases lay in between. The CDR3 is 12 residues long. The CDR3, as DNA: TGTGCCAGCAGCTTACAGGGCTATGGCTACACCTTC. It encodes CASSLQGYGYTF.

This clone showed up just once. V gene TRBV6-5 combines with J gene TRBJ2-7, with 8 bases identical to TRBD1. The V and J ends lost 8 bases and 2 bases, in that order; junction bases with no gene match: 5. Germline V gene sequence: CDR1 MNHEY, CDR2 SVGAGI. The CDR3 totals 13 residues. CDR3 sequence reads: CASGQGNAYEQYF. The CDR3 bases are TGTGCCAGCGGACAGGGTAACGCCTACGAGCAGTACTTC.

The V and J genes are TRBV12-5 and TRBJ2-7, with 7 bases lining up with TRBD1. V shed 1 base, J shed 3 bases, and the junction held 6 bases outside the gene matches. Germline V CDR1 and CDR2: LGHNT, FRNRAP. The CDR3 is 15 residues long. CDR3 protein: CASGLAPQGYYEQYF. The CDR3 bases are TGTGCTAGTGGTTTGGCCCCACAGGGGTACTACGAGCAGTACTTC.

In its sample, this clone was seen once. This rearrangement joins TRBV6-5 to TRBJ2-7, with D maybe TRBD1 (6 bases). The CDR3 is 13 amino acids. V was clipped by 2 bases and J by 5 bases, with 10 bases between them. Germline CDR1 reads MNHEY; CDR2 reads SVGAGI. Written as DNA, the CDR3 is TGTGCCAGCAGTTACACCCCAGGGGACGAGCAGTACTTC. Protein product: CASSYTPGDEQYF.

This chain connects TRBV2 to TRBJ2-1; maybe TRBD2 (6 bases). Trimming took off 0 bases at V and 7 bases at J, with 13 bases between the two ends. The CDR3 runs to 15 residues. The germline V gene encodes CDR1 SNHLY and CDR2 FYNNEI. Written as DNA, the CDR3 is TGTGCCAGCAGTGAAGCGGGGAGGTCCGGGAATGAGCAGTTCTTC. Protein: CASSEAGRSGNEQFF. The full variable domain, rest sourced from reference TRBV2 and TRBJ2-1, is EPEVTQTPSHQVTQMGQEVILRCVPISNHLYFYWYRQILGQKVEFLVSFYNNEISEKSEIFDDQFSVERPDGSNFTLKIRSTKLEDSAMYFCASSEAGRSGNEQFFGPGTRLTVL.

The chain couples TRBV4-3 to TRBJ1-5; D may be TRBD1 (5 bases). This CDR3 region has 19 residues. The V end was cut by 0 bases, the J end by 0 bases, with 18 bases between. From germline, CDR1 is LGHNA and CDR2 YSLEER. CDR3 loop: CASSQDLVGVEYSNQPQHF. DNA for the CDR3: TGCGCCAGCAGCCAAGACCTTGTAGGGGTCGAATATAGCAATCAGCCCCAGCATTTT.

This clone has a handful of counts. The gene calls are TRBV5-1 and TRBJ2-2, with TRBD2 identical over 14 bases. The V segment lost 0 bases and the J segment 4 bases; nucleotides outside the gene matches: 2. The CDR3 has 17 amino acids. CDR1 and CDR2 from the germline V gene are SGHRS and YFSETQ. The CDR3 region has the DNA TGCGCCAGCAGCTTGGTGGGGACTAGCGGGGGCACCGGGGAGCTGTTTTTT. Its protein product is CASSLVGTSGGTGELFF.

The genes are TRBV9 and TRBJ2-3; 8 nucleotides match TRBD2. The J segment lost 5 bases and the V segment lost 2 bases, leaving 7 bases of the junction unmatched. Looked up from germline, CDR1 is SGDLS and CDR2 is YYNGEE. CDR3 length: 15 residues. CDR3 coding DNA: TGTGCCAGCAGCGTTTCGGGGGGGCTCAAAGATACGCAGTATTTT. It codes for CASSVSGGLKDTQYF.

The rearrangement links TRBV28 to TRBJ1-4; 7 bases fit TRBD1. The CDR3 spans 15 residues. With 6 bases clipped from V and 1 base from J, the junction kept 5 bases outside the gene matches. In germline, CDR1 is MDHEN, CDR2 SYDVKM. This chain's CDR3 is CASRSGGRTNEKLFF. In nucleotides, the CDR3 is TGTGCCAGCAGGTCAGGGGGTCGAACTAATGAAAAACTGTTTTTT.

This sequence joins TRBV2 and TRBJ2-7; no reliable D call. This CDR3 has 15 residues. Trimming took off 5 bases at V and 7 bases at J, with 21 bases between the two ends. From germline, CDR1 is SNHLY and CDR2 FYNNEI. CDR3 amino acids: CASSPMFSNHYEQYF. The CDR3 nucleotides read TGTGCCAGCAGTCCAATGTTTAGCAACCATTATGAGCAGTACTTC.

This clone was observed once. CDR3 DNA sequence: TGTGCCAGCAGAGGTCGGACAGGGGTCTTGGGCGAGCAGTACTTC. It yields the protein CASRGRTGVLGEQYF. The chain joins TRBV6-4 to TRBJ2-7; 9 bases are shared with TRBD1. J lost 6 bases, V lost 6 bases, and 12 bases had no gene match. The V gene's germline CDR1 is MRHNA and CDR2 SNTAGT. The CDR3 runs 15 residues.

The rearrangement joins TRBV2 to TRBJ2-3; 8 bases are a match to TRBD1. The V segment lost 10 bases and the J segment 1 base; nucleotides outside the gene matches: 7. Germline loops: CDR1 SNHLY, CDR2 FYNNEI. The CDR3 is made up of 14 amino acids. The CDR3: CATAPGQGTDTQYF. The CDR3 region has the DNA TGTGCCACCGCGCCGGGACAGGGCACAGATACGCAGTATTTT.

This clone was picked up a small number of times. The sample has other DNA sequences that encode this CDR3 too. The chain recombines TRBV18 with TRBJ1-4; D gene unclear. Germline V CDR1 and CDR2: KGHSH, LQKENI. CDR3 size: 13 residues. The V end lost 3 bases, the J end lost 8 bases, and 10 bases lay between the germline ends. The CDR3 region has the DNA TGTGCCAGCTCACCGCCAAACTCCGAAAAACTGTTTTTT. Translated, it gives CASSPPNSEKLFF.

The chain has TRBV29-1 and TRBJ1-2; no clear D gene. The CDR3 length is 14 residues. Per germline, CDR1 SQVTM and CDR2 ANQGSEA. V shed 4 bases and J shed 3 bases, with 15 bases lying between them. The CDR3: CSVVGEGGDYGYTF. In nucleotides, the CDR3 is TGCAGCGTTGTCGGGGAAGGTGGTGACTATGGCTACACCTTC.

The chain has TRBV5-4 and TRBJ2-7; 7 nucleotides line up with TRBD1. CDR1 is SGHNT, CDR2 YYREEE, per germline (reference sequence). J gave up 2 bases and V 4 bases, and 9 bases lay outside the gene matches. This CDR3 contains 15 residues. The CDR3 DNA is TGTGCCAGCAGCGCCCAGGCCGGGACAGCCTACGAGCAGTACTTC. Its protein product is CASSAQAGTAYEQYF.

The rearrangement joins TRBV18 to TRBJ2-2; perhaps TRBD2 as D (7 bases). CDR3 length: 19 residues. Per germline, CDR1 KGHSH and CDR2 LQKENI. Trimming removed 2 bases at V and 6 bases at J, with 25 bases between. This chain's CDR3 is CASSPIQTTSANRAGELFF. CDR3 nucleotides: TGTGCCAGCTCACCAATCCAAACCACTAGCGCCAACAGGGCCGGGGAGCTGTTTTTT.

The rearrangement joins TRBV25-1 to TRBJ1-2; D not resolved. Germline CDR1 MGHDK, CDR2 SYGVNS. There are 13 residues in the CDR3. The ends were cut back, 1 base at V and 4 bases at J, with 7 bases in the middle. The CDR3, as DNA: TGTGCCAGCAGTGAATTAACGGGCTATGGCTACACCTTC. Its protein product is CASSELTGYGYTF.

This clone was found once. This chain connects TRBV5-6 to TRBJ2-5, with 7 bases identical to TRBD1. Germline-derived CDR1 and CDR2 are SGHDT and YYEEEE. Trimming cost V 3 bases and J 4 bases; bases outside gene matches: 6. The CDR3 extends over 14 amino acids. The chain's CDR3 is CASSYGTVRETQYF. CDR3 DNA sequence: TGTGCCAGCAGCTACGGGACAGTCAGAGAGACCCAGTACTTC. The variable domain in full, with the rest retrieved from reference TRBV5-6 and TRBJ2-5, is DAGVTQSPTHLIKTRGQQVTLRCSPKSGHDTVSWYQQALGQGPQFIFQYYEEEERQRGNFPDRFSGHQFPNYSSELNVNALLLGDSALYLCASSYGTVRETQYFGPGTRLLVL.